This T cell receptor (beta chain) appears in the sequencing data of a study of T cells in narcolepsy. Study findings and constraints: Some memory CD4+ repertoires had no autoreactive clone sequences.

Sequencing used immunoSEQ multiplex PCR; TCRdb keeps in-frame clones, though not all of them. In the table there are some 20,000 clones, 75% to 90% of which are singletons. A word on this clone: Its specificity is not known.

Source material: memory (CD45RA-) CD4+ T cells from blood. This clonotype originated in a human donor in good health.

CDR3 DNA sequence: TGCGCCAGCAGCGGCTTGGAGAATTCACCCCTCCACTTT. The encoded protein is CASSGLENSPLHF. This chain uses TRBV5-1 with TRBJ1-6; the D is unclear. This CDR3 comprises 13 residues. Germline-derived CDR1 and CDR2 are SGHRS and YFSETQ. V shed 4 bases and J shed 7 bases, with 9 bases lying between them.